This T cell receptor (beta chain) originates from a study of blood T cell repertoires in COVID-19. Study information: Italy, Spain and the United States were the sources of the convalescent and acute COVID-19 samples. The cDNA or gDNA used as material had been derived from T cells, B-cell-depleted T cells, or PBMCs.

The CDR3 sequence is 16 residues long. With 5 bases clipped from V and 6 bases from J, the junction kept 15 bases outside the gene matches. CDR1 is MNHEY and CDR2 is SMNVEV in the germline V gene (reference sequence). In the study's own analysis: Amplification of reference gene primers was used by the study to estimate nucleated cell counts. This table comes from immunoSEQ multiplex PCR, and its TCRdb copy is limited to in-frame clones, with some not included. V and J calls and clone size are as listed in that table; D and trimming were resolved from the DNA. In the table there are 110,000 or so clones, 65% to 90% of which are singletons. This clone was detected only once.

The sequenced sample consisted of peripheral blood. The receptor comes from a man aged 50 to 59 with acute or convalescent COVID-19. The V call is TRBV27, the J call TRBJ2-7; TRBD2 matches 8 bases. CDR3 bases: TGTGCCAGCAGTAGGGCTTCTAGCGGGTGGGTCGGCGAGCAGTACTTC. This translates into CASSRASSGWVGEQYF.